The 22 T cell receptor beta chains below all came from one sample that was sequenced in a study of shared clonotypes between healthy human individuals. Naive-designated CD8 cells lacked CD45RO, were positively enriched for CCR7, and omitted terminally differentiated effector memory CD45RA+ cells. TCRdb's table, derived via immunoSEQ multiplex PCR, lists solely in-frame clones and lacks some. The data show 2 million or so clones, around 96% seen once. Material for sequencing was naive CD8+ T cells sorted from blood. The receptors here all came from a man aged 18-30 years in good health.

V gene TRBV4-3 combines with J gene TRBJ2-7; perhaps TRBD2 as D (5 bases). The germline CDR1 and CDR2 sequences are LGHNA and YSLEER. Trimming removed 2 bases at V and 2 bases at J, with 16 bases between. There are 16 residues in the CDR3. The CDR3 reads CASSQRASGEPYEQYF. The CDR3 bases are TGCGCCAGCAGCCAAAGGGCCTCCGGGGAGCCCTACGAGCAGTACTTC.

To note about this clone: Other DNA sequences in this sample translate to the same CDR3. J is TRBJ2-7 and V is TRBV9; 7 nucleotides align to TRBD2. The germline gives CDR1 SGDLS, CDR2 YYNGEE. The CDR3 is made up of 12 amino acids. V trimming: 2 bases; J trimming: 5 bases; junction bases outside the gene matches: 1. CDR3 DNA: TGTGCCAGCAGCGTGGGGGGGAACGAGCAGTACTTC. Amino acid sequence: CASSVGGNEQYF.

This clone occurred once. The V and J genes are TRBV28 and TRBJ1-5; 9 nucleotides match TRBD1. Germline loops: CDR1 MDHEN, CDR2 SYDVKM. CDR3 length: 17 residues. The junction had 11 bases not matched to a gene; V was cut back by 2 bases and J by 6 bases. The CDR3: CASSLRGQGLPSQPQHF. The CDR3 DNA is TGTGCCAGCAGTTTACGGGGACAGGGCCTTCCTTCTCAGCCCCAGCATTTT.

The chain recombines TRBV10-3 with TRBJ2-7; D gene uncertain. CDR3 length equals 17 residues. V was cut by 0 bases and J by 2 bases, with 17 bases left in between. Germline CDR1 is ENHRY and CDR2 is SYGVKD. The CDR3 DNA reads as TGTGCCATCAGTGAGTCGTTTAAGGGCGGCCTAGCCTACGAGCAGTACTTC. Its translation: CAISESFKGGLAYEQYF.

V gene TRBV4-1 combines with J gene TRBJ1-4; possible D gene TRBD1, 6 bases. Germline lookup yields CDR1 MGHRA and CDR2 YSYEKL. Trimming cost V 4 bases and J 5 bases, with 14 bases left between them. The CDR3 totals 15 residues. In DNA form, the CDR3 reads TGCGCCAGCAGCCTCGGACAGTTAACGAATGAAAAACTGTTTTTT. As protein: CASSLGQLTNEKLFF.

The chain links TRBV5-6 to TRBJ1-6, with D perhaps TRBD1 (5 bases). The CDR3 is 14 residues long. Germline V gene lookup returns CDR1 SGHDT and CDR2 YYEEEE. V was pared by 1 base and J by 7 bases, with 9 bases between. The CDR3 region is CASSLNRQNSPLHF. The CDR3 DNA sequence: TGTGCCAGCAGCTTGAACAGGCAGAATTCACCCCTCCACTTT.

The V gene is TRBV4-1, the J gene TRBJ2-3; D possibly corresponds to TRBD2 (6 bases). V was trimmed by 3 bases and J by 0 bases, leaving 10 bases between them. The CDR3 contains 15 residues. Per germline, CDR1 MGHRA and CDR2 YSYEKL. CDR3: CASSHSGTSTDTQYF. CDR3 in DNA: TGCGCCAGCAGCCACTCCGGGACTAGCACAGATACGCAGTATTTT.

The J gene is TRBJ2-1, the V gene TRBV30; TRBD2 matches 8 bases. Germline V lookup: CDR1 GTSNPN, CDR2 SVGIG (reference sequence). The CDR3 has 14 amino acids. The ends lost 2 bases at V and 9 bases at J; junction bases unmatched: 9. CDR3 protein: CAWSYGGAAGEQFF. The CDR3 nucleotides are TGTGCCTGGAGTTACGGGGGGGCCGCTGGTGAGCAGTTCTTC.

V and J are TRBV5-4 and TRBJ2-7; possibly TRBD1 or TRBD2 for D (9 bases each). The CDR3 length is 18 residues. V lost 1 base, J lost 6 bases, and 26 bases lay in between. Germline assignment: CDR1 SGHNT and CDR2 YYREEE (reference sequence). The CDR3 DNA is TGTGCCAGCAGCTTGACAGGGGGCGCGGCGGGAGGGCCGGCCGAGCAGTACTTC. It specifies CASSLTGGAAGGPAEQYF.

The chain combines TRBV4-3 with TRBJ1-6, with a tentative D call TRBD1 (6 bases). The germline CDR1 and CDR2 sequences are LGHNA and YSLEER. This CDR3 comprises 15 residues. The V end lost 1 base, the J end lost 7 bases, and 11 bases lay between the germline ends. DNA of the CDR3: TGCGCCAGCAGCCAAGGTACAGGGTTCAATTCACCCCTCCACTTT. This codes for CASSQGTGFNSPLHF.

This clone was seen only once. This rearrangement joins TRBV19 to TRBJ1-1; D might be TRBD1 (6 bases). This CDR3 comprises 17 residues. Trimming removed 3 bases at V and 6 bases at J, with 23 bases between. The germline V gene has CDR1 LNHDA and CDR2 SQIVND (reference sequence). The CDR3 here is CASSMAVGTLLTSEAFF. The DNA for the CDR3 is TGTGCCAGTAGTATGGCCGTTGGGACACTGCTTACTTCTGAAGCTTTCTTT.

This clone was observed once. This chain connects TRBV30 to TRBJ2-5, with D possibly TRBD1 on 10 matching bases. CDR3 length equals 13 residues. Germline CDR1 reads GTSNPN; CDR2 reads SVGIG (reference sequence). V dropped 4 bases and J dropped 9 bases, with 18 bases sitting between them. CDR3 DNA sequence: TGTGCCTGGACTCTAGCGGGGACAGGGGCCCAGTACTTC. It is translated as CAWTLAGTGAQYF.

The CDR3 here is CASSERGRPEYF. CDR3 nucleotide sequence: TGTGCCAGCAGTGAACGCGGACGGCCAGAGTACTTC. This chain connects TRBV27 to TRBJ2-4; D not resolved. From germline, CDR1 is MNHEY and CDR2 SMNVEV (reference sequence). CDR3 length equals 12 residues. V lost 5 bases to trimming and J lost 14 bases, with 16 bases between them.

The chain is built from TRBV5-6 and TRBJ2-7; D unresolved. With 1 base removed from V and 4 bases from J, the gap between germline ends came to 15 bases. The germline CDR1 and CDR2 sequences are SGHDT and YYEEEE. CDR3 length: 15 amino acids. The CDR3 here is CASSLTNLASYEQYF. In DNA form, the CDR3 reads TGTGCCAGCAGCTTGACCAACTTGGCGTCGTACGAGCAGTACTTC.

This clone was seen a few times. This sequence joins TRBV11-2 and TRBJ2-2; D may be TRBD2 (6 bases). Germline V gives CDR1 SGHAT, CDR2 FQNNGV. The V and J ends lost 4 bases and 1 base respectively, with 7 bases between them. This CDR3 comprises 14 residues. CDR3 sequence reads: CASSWDLNTGELFF. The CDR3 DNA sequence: TGTGCCAGCAGCTGGGACTTGAACACCGGGGAGCTGTTTTTT.

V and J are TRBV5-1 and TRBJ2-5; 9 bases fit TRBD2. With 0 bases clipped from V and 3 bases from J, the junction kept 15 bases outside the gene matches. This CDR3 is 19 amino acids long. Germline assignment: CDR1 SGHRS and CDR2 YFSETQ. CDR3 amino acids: CASSLAQVVAGEGEETQYF. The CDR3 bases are TGCGCCAGCAGCTTGGCCCAGGTGGTAGCGGGAGAAGGTGAAGAGACCCAGTACTTC.

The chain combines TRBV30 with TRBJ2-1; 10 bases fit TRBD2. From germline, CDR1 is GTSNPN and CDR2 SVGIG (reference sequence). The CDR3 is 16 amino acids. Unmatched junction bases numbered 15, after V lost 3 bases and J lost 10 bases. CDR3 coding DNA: TGTGCCTGGAGCCCCCCCCTAGCGGGAGTATCACTGGAGCAGTTCTTC. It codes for CAWSPPLAGVSLEQFF.

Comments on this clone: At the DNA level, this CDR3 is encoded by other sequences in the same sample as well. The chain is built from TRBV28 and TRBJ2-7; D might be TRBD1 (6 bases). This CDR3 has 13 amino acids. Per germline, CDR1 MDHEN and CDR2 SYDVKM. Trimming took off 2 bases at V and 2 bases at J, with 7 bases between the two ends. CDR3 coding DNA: TGTGCCAGCAGTTTAGGGACAACCTACGAGCAGTACTTC. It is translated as CASSLGTTYEQYF.

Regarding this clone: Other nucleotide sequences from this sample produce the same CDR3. CDR3 sequence: CASSVGAGASTDTQYF. The CDR3 DNA is TGTGCCAGCAGCGTAGGAGCGGGAGCTAGCACAGATACGCAGTATTTT. The V and J genes are TRBV9 and TRBJ2-3; 8 bases are a match to TRBD2. Germline V lookup: CDR1 SGDLS, CDR2 YYNGEE. The CDR3 loop spans 16 amino acids. The V and J ends lost 0 bases and 0 bases, in that order; junction bases with no gene match: 3.

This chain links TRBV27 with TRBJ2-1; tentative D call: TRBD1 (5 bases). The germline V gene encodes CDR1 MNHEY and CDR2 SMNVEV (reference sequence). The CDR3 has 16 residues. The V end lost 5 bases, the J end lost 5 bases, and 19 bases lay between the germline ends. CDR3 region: CASSGIDGHLNNEQFF. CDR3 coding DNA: TGTGCCAGCAGTGGAATCGACGGACACCTCAACAATGAGCAGTTCTTC.

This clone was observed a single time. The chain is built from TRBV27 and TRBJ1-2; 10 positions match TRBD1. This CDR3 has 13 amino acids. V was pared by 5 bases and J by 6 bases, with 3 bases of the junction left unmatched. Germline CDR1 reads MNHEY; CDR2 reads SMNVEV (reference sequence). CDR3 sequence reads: CASSRGTGDGYTF. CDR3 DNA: TGTGCCAGCAGTCGCGGGACAGGGGATGGCTACACCTTC.

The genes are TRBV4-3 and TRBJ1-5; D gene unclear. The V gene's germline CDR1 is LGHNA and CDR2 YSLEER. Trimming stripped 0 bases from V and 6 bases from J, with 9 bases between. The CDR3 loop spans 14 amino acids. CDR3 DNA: TGCGCCAGCAGCCAAGATTCGGGGTTTCAGCCCCAGCATTTT. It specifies CASSQDSGFQPQHF.